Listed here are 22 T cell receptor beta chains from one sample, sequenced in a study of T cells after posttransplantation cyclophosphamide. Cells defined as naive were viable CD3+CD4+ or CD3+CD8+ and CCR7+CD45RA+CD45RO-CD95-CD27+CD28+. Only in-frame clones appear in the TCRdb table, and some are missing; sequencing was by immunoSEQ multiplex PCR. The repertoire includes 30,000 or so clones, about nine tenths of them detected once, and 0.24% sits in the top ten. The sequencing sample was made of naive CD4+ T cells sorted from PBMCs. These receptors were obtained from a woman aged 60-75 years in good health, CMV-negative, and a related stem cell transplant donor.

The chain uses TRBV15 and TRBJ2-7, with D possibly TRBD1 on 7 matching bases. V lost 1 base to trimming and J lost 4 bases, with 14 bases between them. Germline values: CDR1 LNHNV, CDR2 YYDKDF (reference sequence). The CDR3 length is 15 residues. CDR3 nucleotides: TGTGCCACCAGCAGAGCGCCGCAGGGGGGTTACGAGCAGTACTTC. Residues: CATSRAPQGGYEQYF.

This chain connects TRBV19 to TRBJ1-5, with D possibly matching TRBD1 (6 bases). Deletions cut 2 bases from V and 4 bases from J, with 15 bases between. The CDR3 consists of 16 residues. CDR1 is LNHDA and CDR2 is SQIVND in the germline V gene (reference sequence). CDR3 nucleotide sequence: TGTGCCAGTAGTATACAGGGGAACCCCCGTAATCAGCCCCAGCATTTT. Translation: CASSIQGNPRNQPQHF. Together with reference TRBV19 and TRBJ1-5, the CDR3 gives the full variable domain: DGGITQSPKYLFRKEGQNVTLSCEQNLNHDAMYWYRQDPGQGLRLIYYSQIVNDFQKGDIAEGYSVSREKKESFPLTVTSAQKNPTAFYLCASSIQGNPRNQPQHFGDGTRLSIL.

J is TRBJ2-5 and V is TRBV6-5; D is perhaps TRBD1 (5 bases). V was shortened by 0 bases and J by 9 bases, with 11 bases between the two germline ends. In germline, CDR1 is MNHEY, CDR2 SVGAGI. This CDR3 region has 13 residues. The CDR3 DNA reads TGTGCCAGCAGTTACTCGAATCGCAGGGCCCAGTACTTC. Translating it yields CASSYSNRRAQYF.

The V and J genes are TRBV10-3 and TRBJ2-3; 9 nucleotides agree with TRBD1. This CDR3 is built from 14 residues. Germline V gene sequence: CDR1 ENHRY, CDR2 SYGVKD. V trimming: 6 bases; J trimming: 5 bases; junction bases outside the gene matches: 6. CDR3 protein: CAIRRTGAVDTQYF. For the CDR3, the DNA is TGTGCCATCAGGAGGACAGGGGCGGTAGATACGCAGTATTTT.

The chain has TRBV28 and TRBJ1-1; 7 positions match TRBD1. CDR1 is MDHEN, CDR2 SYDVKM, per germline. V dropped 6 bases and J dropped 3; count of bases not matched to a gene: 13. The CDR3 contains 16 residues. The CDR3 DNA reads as TGTGCCAGCAGGGAGGGGGACAGACATTGGGACACTGAAGCTTTCTTT. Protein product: CASREGDRHWDTEAFF.

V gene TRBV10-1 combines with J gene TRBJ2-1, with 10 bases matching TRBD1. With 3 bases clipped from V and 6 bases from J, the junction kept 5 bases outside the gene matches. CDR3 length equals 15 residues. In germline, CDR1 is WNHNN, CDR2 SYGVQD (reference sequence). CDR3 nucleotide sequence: TGCGCCAGCAGTGACCTTGGACAGGGGGTCAATGAGCAGTTCTTC. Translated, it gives CASSDLGQGVNEQFF.

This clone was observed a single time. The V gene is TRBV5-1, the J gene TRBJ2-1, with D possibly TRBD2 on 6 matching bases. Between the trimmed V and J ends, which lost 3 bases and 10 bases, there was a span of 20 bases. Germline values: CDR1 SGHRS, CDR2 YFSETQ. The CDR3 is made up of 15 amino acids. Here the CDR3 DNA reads TGCGCCAGCAGCTCCACCGGGAGTGACATCGGAGAGCAGTTCTTC. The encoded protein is CASSSTGSDIGEQFF.

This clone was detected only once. For the CDR3, the DNA is TGTGCCAGCAGCGAGGGGACTCCCCAGGCCGGGGAGCTGTTTTTT. It encodes CASSEGTPQAGELFF. This chain uses TRBV9 with TRBJ2-2; a possible D gene is TRBD2 (6 bases). Germline V gives CDR1 SGDLS, CDR2 YYNGEE. The CDR3 loop spans 15 amino acids. Trimming shortened V by 3 bases and J by 6 bases, and 15 bases separated the two germline ends.

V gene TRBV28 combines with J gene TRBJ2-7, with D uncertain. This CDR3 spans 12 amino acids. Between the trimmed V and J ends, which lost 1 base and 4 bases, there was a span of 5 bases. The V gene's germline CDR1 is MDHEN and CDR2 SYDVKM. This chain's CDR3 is CASSLSGYEQYF. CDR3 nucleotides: TGTGCCAGCAGTTTATCCGGGTACGAGCAGTACTTC.

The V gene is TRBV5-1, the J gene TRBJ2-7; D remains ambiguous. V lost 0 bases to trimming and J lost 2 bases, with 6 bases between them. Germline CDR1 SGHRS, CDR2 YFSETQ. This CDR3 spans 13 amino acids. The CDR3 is CASSLAQAYEQYF. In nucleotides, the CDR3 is TGCGCCAGCAGCTTGGCGCAGGCCTACGAGCAGTACTTC.

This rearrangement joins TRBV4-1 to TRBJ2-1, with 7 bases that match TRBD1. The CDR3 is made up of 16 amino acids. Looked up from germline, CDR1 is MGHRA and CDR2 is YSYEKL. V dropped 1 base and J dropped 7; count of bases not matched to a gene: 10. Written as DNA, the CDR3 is TGCGCCAGCAGCCAAGGTTCGGGCAGGGGGTGGAATGAGCAGTTCTTC. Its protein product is CASSQGSGRGWNEQFF.

The CDR3 here is CASSWEAVSYNEQFF. The CDR3 DNA sequence: TGTGCCAGCAGCTGGGAGGCGGTCTCCTACAATGAGCAGTTCTTC. The rearrangement joins TRBV9 to TRBJ2-1, with D possibly TRBD2 on 6 matching bases. CDR3 length: 15 residues. V lost 4 bases to trimming and J lost 0 bases, with 11 bases between them. From germline, CDR1 is SGDLS and CDR2 YYNGEE.

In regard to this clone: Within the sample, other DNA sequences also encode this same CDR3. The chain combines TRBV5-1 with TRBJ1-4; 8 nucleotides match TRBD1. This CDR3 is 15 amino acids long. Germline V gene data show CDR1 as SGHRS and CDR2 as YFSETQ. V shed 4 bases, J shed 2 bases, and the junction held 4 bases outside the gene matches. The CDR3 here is CASSRRQGTNEKLFF. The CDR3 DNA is TGCGCCAGCAGCCGCCGACAGGGGACTAATGAAAAACTGTTTTTT.

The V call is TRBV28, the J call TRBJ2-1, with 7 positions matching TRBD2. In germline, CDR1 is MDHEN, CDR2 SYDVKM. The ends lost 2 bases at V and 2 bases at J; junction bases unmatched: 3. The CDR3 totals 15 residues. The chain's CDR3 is CASSLAGEAYNEQFF. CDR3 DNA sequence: TGTGCCAGCAGTTTAGCGGGAGAAGCCTACAATGAGCAGTTCTTC.

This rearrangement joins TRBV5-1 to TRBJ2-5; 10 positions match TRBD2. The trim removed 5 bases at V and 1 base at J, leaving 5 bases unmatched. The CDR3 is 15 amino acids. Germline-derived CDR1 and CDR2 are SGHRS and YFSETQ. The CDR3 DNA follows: TGCGCCAGCAGGGTTAGCGGGGGGCTCCAAGAGACCCAGTACTTC. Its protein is CASRVSGGLQETQYF.

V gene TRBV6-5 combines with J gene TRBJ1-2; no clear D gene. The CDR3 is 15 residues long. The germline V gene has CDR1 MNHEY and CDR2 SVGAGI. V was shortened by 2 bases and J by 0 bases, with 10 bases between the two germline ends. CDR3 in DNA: TGTGCCAGCAGTTACGGCGGCATAACTAACTATGGCTACACCTTC. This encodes CASSYGGITNYGYTF.

CDR3 coding DNA: TGTGCCAGCTCACCTGGGACAGGGGGTAATGAAAAACTGTTTTTT. Encoded protein: CASSPGTGGNEKLFF. V is TRBV18 and J is TRBJ1-4; TRBD1 matches 11 bases. Germline V lookup: CDR1 KGHSH, CDR2 LQKENI. CDR3 length: 15 amino acids. V gave up 3 bases and J gave up 4 bases; unmatched junction bases: 1.

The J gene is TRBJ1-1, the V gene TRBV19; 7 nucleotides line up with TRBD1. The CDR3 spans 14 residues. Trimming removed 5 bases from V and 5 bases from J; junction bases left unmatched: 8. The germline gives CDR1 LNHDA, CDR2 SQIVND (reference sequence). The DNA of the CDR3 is TGTGCCAGTAGTGCCCCGGACAGGTGGACTGAAGCTTTCTTT. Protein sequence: CASSAPDRWTEAFF.

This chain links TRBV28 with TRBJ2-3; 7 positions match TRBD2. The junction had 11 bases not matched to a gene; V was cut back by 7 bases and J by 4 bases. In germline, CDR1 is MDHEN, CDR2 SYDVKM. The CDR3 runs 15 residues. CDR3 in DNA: TGTGCCAGCACCCTTGGAGGACTAGGATCAGATACGCAGTATTTT. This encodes CASTLGGLGSDTQYF.

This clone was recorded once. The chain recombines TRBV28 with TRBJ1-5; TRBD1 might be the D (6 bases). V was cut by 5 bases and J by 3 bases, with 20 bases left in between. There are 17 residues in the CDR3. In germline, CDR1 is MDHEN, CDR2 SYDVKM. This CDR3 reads CASSEPTGLGLNQPQHF. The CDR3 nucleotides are TGTGCCAGCAGTGAACCCACAGGGTTAGGGCTCAATCAGCCCCAGCATTTT.

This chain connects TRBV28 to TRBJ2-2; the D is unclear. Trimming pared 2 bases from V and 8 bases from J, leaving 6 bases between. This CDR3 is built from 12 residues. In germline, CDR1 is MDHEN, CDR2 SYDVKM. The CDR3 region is CASSLRVGELFF. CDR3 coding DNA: TGTGCCAGCAGTTTACGTGTGGGGGAGCTGTTTTTT. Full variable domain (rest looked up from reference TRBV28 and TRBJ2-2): DVKVTQSSRYLVKRTGEKVFLECVQDMDHENMFWYRQDPGLGLRLIYFSYDVKMKEKGDIPEGYSVSREKKERFSLILESASTNQTSMYLCASSLRVGELFFGEGSRLTVL.

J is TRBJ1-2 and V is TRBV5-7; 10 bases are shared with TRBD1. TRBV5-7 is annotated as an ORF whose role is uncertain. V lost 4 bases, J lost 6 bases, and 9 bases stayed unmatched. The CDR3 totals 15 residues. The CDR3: CASSGDRDRGNGYTF. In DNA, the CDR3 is TGTGCCAGCAGCGGGGACCGGGACAGGGGCAATGGCTACACCTTC.